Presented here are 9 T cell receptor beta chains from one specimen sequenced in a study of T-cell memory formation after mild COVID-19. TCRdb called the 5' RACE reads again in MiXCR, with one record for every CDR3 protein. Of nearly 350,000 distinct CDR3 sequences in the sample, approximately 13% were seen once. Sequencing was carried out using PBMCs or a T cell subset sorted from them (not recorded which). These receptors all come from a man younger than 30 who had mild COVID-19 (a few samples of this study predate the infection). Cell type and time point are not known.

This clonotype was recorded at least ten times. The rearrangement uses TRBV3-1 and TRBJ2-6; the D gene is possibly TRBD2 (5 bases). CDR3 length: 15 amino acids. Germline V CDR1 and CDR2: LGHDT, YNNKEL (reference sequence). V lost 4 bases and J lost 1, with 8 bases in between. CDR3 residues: CASSLRRSGANVLTF. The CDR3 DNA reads TGTGCCAGCAGCCTTAGGAGGTCTGGGGCCAACGTCCTGACTTTC.

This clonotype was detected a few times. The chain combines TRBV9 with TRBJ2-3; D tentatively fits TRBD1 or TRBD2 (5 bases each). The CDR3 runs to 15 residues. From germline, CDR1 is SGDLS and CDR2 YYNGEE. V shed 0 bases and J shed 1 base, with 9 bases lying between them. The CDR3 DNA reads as TGTGCCAGCAGCGTAGCTAGCAGGGGCACAGATACGCAGTATTTT. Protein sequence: CASSVASRGTDTQYF.

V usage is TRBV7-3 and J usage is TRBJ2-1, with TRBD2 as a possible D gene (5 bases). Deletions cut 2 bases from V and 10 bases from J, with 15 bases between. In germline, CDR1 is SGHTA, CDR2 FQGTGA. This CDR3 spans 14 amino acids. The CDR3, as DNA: TGTGCCAGCAGCTTAGATAATTTGGGAGACGAGCAGTTCTTC. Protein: CASSLDNLGDEQFF.

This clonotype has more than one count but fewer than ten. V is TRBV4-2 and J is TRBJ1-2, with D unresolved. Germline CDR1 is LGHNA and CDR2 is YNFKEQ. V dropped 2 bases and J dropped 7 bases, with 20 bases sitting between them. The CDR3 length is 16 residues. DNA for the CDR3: TGTGCCAGCAGCCAACGACTCCAAAGGAGCGCGATTGGCTACACCTTC. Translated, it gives CASSQRLQRSAIGYTF.

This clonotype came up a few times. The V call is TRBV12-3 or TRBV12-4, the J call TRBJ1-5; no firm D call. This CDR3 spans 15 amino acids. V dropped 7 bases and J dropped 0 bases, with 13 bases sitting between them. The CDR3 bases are TGTGCCAGCACGGATTTGACCGGTAGCAATCAGCCCCAGCATTTT. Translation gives CASTDLTGSNQPQHF.

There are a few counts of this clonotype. In nucleotides, the CDR3 is TGCGCCAGCAGCTTGGCCTCTGGTAACGGCTACACCTTC. Protein product: CASSLASGNGYTF. The V call is TRBV5-1, the J call TRBJ1-2; no reliable D call. The V end lost 0 bases, the J end lost 8 bases, and 11 bases lay between the germline ends. There are 13 residues in the CDR3. CDR1 and CDR2 (germline): SGHRS, YFSETQ.

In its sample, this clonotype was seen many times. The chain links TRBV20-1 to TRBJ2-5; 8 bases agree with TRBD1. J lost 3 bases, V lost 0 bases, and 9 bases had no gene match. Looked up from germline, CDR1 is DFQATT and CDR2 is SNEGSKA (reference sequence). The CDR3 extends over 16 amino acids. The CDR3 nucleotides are TGCAGTGCTAGAGACGACTCAGGGGGCTGGGAAGAGACCCAGTACTTC. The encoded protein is CSARDDSGGWEETQYF.

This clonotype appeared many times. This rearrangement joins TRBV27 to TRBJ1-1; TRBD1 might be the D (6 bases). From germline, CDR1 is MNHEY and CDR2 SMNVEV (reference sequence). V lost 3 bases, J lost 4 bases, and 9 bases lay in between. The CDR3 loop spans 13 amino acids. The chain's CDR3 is CASSFGGGTEAFF. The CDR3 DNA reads TGTGCCAGCAGTTTTGGAGGGGGCACTGAAGCTTTCTTT.

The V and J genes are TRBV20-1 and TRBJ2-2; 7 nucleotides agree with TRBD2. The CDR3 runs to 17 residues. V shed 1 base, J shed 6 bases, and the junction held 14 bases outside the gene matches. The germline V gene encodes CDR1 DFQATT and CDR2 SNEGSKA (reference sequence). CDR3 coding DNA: TGCAGTGCTAGAGGCGGGGCCGGGACTACGATCTCCGGGGAGCTGTTTTTT. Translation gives CSARGGAGTTISGELFF.